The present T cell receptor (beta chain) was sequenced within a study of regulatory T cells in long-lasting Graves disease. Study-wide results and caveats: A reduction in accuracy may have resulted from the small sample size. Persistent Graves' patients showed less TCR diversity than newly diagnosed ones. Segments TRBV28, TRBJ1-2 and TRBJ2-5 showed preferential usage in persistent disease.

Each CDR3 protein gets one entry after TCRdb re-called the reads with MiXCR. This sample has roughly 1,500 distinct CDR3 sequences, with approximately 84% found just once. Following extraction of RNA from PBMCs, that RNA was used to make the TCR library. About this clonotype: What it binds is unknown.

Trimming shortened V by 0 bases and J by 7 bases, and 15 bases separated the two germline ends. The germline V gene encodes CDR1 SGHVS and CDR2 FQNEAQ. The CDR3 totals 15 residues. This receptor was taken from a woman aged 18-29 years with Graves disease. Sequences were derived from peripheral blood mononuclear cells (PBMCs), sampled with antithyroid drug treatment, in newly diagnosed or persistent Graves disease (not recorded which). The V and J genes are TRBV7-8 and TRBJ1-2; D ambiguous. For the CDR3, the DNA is TGTGCCAGCAGCTTAGCGCCCGGGTCGGTACGTGGCTACACCTTC. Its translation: CASSLAPGSVRGYTF.